The clone carrying this TCR beta chain was counted at least ten times. These data come from a study of T-cell reconstitution after alpha-beta-depleted transplantation in children. The library targeted TCRbeta and was prepared with unique molecular identifiers. TCRdb redid the calling of the PCR reads with MiXCR, one entry per CDR3 protein. The sample consists of hundreds of thousands of distinct CDR3 sequences, around a sixth of them appearing once. V lost 0 bases and J lost 12, with 20 bases in between. CDR1 and CDR2 from the germline V gene are SGHRS and YFSETQ. CDR3 length equals 15 residues. Sequenced here: PBMCs from the stem cell graft donor, sampled from the stem cell graft. V is TRBV5-1 and J is TRBJ2-3; perhaps TRBD2 as D (5 bases). This receptor was taken from a human donor who donated a stem cell graft to a child with acute myeloid leukemia. CDR3 amino acids: CASSLEATEGRSQYF. Written as DNA, the CDR3 is TGCGCCAGCAGCTTGGAGGCTACCGAGGGCAGATCACAGTATTTT.